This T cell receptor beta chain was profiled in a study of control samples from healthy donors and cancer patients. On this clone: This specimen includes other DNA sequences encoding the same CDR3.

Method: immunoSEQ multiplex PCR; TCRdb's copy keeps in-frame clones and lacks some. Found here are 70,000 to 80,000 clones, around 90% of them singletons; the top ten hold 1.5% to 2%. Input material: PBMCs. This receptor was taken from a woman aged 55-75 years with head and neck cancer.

The CDR3 region is CASSLEHEQYF. The CDR3 DNA follows: TGCGCCAGCAGCTTGGAACACGAGCAGTACTTC. The chain couples TRBV5-1 to TRBJ2-7; D not resolved. The V end lost 0 bases, the J end lost 5 bases, and 3 bases lay between the germline ends. CDR1 is SGHRS, CDR2 YFSETQ, per germline. This CDR3 is built from 11 residues. Combining the CDR3 with reference TRBV5-1 and TRBJ2-7 gives the whole variable domain KAGVTQTPRYLIKTRGQQVTLSCSPISGHRSVSWYQQTPGQGLQFLFEYFSETQRNKGNFPGRFSGRQFSNSRSEMNVSTLELGDSALYLCASSLEHEQYFGPGTRLTVT.